What follows are 5 T cell receptor beta chains derived from one specimen sequenced in a study of regulatory T cells in long-lasting Graves disease. The sample's time point: persistent/refractory GD, antithyroid drugs over 5 years with positive TRAb. PBMCs were the source of the RNA used for TCR sequencing. HTBI primers from iRepertoire and Arm-PCR of CDR3 regions yielded the TCR beta libraries. MiXCR was run by TCRdb on the multiplex PCR reads, yielding one entry per CDR3 protein. The sample comprises roughly 400,000 distinct CDR3 sequences, roughly 20% of which are singletons, and roughly 20% rests with the top ten. The sample in question was peripheral blood mononuclear cells (PBMCs), obtained when the disease was refractory, from a patient treated with antithyroid drugs. These receptors all stem from a female donor with Graves disease.

V is TRBV28 and J is TRBJ2-2; 8 bases are a match to TRBD2. Trimming took 1 base from V and 7 from J; bases not matched to a gene: 5. The CDR3 covers 15 residues. Per germline, CDR1 MDHEN and CDR2 SYDVKM. The CDR3 is CASSLSGGPGGELFF. The CDR3 nucleotides are TGTGCCAGCAGTTTATCGGGAGGGCCCGGCGGGGAGCTGTTTTTT.

The V call is TRBV7-9, the J call TRBJ2-7; D is unresolved. This CDR3 comprises 16 residues. Looked up from germline, CDR1 is SEHNR and CDR2 is FQNEAQ (reference sequence). V lost 3 bases to trimming and J lost 0 bases, with 15 bases between them. DNA of the CDR3: TGTGCCAGCAGCTTTTTCCGCACTTCGAGCTCCTACGAGCAGTACTTC. Its translation: CASSFFRTSSSYEQYF.

This clonotype was counted ten times or more. V and J are TRBV28 and TRBJ1-1; D is uncertain. Germline V lookup: CDR1 MDHEN, CDR2 SYDVKM. The V and J ends lost 7 bases and 0 bases respectively, with 15 bases between them. The CDR3 is 15 amino acids. Here the CDR3 DNA reads TGTGCCAGCACTATCCAAAGTACCTTGAACACTGAAGCTTTCTTT. This sequence encodes CASTIQSTLNTEAFF.

V is TRBV11-2 and J is TRBJ1-1; D might be TRBD1 (5 bases). Germline loops: CDR1 SGHAT, CDR2 FQNNGV. The germline V and J ends were trimmed by 5 bases and 6 bases, with 16 bases remaining between them. The CDR3 contains 14 residues. The CDR3 region has the DNA TGTGCCAGCAGCACAACCCCGCGGGGCGCTGAAGCTTTCTTT. This sequence encodes CASSTTPRGAEAFF. The whole variable domain, remainder taken from reference TRBV11-2 and TRBJ1-1, is EAGVAQSPRYKIIEKRQSVAFWCNPISGHATLYWYQQILGQGPKLLIQFQNNGVVDDSQLPKDRFSAERLKGVDSTLKIQPAKLEDSAVYLCASSTTPRGAEAFFGQGTRLTVV.

This clonotype was detected only a few times. The J gene is TRBJ1-1, the V gene TRBV10-1, with TRBD1 matching over 10 bases. Germline values: CDR1 WNHNN, CDR2 SYGVQD (reference sequence). Losses at the gene ends were 5 bases for V and 4 bases for J; bases not matched to a gene: 4. This CDR3 spans 14 amino acids. CDR3 residues: CASSTGTGATEAFF. Written as DNA, the CDR3 is TGCGCCAGCAGTACCGGGACAGGGGCCACTGAAGCTTTCTTT.